This T cell receptor (beta chain) was recovered during a study of shared clonotypes between healthy human individuals. Points from the study as a whole: Non-shared clonotypes had lower generation probabilities than those shared by all four donors. When naive CD4 clonotypes were compared across a few donors, 4% to 6.5% were shared.

The data were produced by immunoSEQ multiplex PCR, yet TCRdb's version contains in-frame clones alone and is incomplete. The top ten clones hold roughly 0.13% of a sample with about 2 million clones, roughly 94% of them seen once. This clone appeared once. Its specificity is not known. V dropped 0 bases and J dropped 7 bases, with 13 bases sitting between them. The CDR3 sequence is 14 residues long. Germline CDR1 is SGHNT and CDR2 is YYREEE (reference sequence). The rearrangement links TRBV5-4 to TRBJ1-2; D is perhaps TRBD1 (5 bases). Sequencing used naive CD4+ T cells sorted from blood. Sample subset: CD45RA+ positively selected. The source is a man between 18 and 35 years old in good health. The CDR3 DNA follows: TGTGCCAGCAGCTTGGAGGGCAGGGAGGGTGGCTACACCTTC. This codes for CASSLEGREGGYTF.